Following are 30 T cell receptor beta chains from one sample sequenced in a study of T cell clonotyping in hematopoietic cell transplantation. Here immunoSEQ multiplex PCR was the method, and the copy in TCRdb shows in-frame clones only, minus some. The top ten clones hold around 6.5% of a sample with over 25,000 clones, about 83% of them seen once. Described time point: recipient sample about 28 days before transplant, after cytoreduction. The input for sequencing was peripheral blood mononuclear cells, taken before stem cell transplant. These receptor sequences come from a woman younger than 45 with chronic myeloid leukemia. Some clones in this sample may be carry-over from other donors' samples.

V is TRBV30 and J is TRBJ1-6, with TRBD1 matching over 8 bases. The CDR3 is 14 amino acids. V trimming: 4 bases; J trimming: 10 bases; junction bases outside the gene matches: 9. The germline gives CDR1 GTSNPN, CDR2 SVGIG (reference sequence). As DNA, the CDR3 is TGTGCCTGGACCACCGGGACAGGTCTATCACCCCTCCACTTT. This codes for CAWTTGTGLSPLHF. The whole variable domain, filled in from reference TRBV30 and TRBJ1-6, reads SQTIHQWPATLVQPVGSPLSLECTVEGTSNPNLYWYRQAAGRGLQLLFYSVGIGQISSEVPQNLSASRPQDRQFILSSKKLLLSDSGFYLCAWTTGTGLSPLHFGNGTRLTVT.

The CDR3 DNA follows: TGTGCCAGCAGTTTATCCCCGAGCACACTCTATGGCTACACCTTC. Protein sequence: CASSLSPSTLYGYTF. This sequence joins TRBV27 and TRBJ1-2; D not resolved. Germline V gene sequence: CDR1 MNHEY, CDR2 SMNVEV (reference sequence). The CDR3 contains 15 residues. With 0 bases removed from V and 4 bases from J, the gap between germline ends came to 12 bases.

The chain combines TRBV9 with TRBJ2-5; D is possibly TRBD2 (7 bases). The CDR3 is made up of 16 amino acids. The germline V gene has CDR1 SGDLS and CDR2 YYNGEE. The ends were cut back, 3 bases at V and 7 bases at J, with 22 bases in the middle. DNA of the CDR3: TGTGCCAGCAGCGAAGGAGGGGGGGCCGTTTATGGGACCCAGTACTTC. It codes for CASSEGGGAVYGTQYF.

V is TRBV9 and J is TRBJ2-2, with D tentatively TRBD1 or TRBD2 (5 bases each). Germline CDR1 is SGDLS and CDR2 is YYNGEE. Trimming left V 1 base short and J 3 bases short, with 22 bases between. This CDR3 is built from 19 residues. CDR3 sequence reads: CASSVKGSGSGGHTGELFF. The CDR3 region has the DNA TGTGCCAGCAGCGTAAAGGGGAGCGGTAGTGGGGGTCACACCGGGGAGCTGTTTTTT. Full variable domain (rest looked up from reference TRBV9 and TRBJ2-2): DSGVTQTPKHLITATGQRVTLRCSPRSGDLSVYWYQQSLDQGLQFLIQYYNGEERAKGNILERFSAQQFPDLHSELNLSSLELGDSALYFCASSVKGSGSGGHTGELFFGEGSRLTVL.

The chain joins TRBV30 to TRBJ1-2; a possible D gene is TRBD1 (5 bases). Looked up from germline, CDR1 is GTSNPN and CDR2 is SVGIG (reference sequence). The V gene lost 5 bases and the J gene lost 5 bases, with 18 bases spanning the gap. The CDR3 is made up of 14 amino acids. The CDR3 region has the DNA TGTGCCTGGGGGGTATCTCGGACACTATATGGCTACACCTTC. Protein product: CAWGVSRTLYGYTF.

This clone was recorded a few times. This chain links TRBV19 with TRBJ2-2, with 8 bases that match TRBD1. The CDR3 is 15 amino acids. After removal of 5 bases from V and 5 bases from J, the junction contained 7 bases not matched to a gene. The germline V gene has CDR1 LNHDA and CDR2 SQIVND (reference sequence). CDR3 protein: CASSLTGVGTGELFF. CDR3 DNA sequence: TGTGCCAGTAGTCTGACAGGGGTCGGGACCGGGGAGCTGTTTTTT.

CDR3 nucleotides: TGTGCCAGCAGGCAGGGATCTGGAAACACCATATATTTT. Translating it yields CASRQGSGNTIYF. The genes are TRBV6-5 and TRBJ1-3; TRBD1 might be the D (5 bases). With 6 bases removed from V and 1 base from J, the gap between germline ends came to 7 bases. The CDR3 runs 13 residues. CDR1 and CDR2 (germline): MNHEY, SVGAGI.

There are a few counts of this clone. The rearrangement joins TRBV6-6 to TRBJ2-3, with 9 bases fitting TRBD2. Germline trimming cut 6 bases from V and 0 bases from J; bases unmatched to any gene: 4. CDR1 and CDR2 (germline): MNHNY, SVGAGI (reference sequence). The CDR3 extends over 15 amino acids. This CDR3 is CASSHSGGSTDTQYF. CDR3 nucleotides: TGTGCCAGCAGCCATAGCGGGGGTAGCACAGATACGCAGTATTTT.

Written as DNA, the CDR3 is TGTGCCAGCAGCTACCCGGGGGGCCGGGCCGGGGTGGATACGCAGTATTTT. Its protein product is CASSYPGGRAGVDTQYF. The chain combines TRBV9 with TRBJ2-3; perhaps TRBD2 as D (7 bases). The CDR3 is 17 amino acids. Between the trimmed V and J ends, which lost 4 bases and 6 bases, there was a span of 24 bases. CDR1 is SGDLS, CDR2 YYNGEE, per germline.

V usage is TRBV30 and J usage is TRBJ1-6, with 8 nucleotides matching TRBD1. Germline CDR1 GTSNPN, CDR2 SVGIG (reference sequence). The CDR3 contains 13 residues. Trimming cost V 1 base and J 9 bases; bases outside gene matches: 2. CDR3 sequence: CAWSGTGTSPLHF. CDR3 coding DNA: TGTGCCTGGAGTGGGACAGGGACTTCACCCCTCCACTTT.

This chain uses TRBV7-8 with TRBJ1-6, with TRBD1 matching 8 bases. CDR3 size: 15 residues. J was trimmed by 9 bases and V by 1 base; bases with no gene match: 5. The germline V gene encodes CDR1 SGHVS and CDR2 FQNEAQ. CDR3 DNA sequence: TGTGCCAGCAGCTTAGAGGACAGGGTTAGTTCACCCCTCCACTTT. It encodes CASSLEDRVSSPLHF.

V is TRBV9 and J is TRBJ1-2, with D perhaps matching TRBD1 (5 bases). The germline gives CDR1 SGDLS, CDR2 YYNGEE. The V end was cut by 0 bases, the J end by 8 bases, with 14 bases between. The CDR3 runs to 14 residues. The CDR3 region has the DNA TGTGCCAGCAGCGTAGAACCCGGGGGAGGAGGCTACACCTTC. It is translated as CASSVEPGGGGYTF. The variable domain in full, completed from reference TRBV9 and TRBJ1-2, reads DSGVTQTPKHLITATGQRVTLRCSPRSGDLSVYWYQQSLDQGLQFLIQYYNGEERAKGNILERFSAQQFPDLHSELNLSSLELGDSALYFCASSVEPGGGGYTFGSGTRLTVV.

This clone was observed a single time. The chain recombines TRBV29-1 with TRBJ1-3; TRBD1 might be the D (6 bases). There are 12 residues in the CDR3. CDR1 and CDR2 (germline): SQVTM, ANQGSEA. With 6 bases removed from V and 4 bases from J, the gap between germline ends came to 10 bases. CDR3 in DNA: TGCAGCGTCGGACAGTCGGGAAACACCATATATTTT. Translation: CSVGQSGNTIYF.

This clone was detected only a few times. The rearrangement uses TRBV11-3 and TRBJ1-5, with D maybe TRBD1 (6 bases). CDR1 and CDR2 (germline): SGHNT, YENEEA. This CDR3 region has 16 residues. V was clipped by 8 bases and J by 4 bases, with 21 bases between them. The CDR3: CASRDIREKRNQPQHF. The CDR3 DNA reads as TGTGCCAGCCGGGACATACGTGAGAAAAGGAATCAGCCCCAGCATTTT. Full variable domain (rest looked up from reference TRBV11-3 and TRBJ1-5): EAGVVQSPRYKIIEKKQPVAFWCNPISGHNTLYWYLQNLGQGPELLIRYENEEAVDDSQLPKDRFSAERLKGVDSTLKIQPAELGDSAVYLCASRDIREKRNQPQHFGDGTRLSIL.

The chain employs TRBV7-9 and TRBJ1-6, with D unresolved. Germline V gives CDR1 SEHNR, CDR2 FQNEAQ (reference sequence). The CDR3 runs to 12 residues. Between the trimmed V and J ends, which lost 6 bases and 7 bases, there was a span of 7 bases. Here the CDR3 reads CASRGANSPLHF. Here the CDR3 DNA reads TGTGCCAGCAGGGGAGCCAATTCACCCCTCCACTTT.

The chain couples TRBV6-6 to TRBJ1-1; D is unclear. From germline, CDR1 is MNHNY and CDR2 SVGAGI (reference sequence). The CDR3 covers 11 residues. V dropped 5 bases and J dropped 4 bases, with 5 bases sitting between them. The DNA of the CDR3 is TGTGCCAGCAGTCCAGGCACTGAAGCTTTCTTT. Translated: CASSPGTEAFF.

The CDR3 sequence: CASTELSNEYEQYV. CDR3 in DNA: TGTGCCAGTACCGAACTGAGTAATGAGTACGAGCAGTACGTC. The V and J genes are TRBV19 and TRBJ2-7; no clear D gene. Between the trimmed V and J ends, which lost 7 bases and 4 bases, there was a span of 17 bases. Germline V gene data show CDR1 as LNHDA and CDR2 as SQIVND (reference sequence). The CDR3 has 14 amino acids.

The CDR3 bases are TGCAGCGCTCAACGGGAGACCCAGTACTTC. The encoded protein is CSAQRETQYF. V usage is TRBV29-1 and J usage is TRBJ2-5; D uncertain. The CDR3 has 10 amino acids. Germline CDR1 reads SQVTM; CDR2 reads ANQGSEA. The ends were cut back, 7 bases at V and 5 bases at J, with 8 bases in the middle.

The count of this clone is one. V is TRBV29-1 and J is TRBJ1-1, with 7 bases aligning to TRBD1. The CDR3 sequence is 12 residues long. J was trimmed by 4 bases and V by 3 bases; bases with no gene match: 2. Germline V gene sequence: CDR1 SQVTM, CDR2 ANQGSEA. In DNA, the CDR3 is TGCAGCGTTGATCAGGGGGGCACTGAAGCTTTCTTT. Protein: CSVDQGGTEAFF.

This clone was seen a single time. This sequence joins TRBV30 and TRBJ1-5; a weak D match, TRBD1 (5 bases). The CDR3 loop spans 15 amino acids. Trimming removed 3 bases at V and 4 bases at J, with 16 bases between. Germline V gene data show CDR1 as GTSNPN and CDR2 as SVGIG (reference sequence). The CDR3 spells CAWSRDPSANQPQHF. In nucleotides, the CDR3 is TGTGCCTGGAGCCGGGACCCCTCGGCGAATCAGCCCCAGCATTTT. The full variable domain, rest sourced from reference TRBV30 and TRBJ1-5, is SQTIHQWPATLVQPVGSPLSLECTVEGTSNPNLYWYRQAAGRGLQLLFYSVGIGQISSEVPQNLSASRPQDRQFILSSKKLLLSDSGFYLCAWSRDPSANQPQHFGDGTRLSIL.

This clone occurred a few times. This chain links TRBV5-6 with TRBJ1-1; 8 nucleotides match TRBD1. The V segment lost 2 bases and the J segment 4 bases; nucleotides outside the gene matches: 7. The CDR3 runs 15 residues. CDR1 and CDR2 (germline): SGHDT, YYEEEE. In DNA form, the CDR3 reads TGTGCCAGCAGCTTAGCAGGGGGCGCGTTCACTGAAGCTTTCTTT. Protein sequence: CASSLAGGAFTEAFF. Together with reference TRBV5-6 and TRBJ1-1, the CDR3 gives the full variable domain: DAGVTQSPTHLIKTRGQQVTLRCSPKSGHDTVSWYQQALGQGPQFIFQYYEEEERQRGNFPDRFSGHQFPNYSSELNVNALLLGDSALYLCASSLAGGAFTEAFFGQGTRLTVV.

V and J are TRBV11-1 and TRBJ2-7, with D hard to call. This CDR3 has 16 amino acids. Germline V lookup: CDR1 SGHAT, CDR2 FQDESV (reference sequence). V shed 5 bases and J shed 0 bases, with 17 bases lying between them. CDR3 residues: CASSQRPELCSYEQYV. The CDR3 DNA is TGTGCCAGCAGCCAGCGTCCCGAGTTATGCTCCTACGAGCAGTACGTC.

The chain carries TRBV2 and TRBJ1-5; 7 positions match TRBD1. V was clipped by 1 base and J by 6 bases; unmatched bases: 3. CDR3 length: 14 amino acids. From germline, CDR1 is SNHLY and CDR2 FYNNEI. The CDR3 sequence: CASSEERGRQPQHF. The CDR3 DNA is TGTGCCAGCAGTGAAGAGAGGGGGCGTCAGCCCCAGCATTTT.

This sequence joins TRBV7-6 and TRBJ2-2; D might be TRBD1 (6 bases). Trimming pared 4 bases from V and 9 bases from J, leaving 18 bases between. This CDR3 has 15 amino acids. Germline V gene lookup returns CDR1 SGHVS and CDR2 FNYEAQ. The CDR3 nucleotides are TGTGCCAGCAGCTCCCGAACAGGGCTGGCCAGGGAGCTGTTTTTT. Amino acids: CASSSRTGLARELFF. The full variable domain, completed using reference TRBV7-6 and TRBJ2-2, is GAGVSQSPRYKVTKRGQDVALRCDPISGHVSLYWYRQALGQGPEFLTYFNYEAQQDKSGLPNDRFSAERPEGSISTLTIQRTEQRDSAMYRCASSSRTGLARELFFGEGSRLTVL.

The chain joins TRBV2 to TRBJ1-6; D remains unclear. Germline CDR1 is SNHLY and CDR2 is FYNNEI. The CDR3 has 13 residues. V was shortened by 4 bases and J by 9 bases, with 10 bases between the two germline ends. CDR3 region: CASSGPAGSPLHF. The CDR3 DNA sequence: TGTGCCAGCAGTGGACCGGCAGGTTCACCCCTCCACTTT. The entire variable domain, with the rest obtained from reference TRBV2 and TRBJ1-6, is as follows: EPEVTQTPSHQVTQMGQEVILRCVPISNHLYFYWYRQILGQKVEFLVSFYNNEISEKSEIFDDQFSVERPDGSNFTLKIRSTKLEDSAMYFCASSGPAGSPLHFGNGTRLTVT.

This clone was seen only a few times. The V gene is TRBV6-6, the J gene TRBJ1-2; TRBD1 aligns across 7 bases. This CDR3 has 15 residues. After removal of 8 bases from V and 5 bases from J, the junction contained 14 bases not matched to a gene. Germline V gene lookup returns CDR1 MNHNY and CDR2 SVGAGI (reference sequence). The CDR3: CASERQGSGRYGYTF. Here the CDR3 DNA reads TGTGCCAGCGAGAGACAGGGCTCCGGGAGGTATGGCTACACCTTC.

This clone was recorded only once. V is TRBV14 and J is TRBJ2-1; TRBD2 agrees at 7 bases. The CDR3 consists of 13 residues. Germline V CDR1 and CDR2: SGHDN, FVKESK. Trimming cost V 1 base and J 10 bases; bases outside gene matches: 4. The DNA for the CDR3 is TGTGCCAGCAGCCAAGTTTTCGGGGGGGAGCAGTTCTTC. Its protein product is CASSQVFGGEQFF.

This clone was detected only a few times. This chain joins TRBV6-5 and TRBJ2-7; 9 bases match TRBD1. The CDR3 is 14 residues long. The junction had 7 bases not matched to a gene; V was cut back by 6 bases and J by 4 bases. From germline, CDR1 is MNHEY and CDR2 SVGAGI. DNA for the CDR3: TGTGCCAGCAGGGACGGGGGGACAGGGTACGAGCAGTACTTC. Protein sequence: CASRDGGTGYEQYF.

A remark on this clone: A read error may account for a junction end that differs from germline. DNA for the CDR3: TGTGCCAGCAGCTTAGAAACACAGGGGAACTCTGAAGCTTTCTTT. Translation: CASSLETQGNSEAFF. This rearrangement joins TRBV11-2 to TRBJ1-1; 7 nucleotides agree with TRBD1. Germline CDR1 is SGHAT and CDR2 is FQNNGV. The CDR3 length is 15 residues.

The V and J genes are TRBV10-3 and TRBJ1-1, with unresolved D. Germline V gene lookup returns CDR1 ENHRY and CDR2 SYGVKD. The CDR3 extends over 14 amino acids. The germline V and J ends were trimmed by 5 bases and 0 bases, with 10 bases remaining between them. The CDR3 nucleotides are TGTGCCATCAGTAGGCAGGCCATGAACACTGAAGCTTTCTTT. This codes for CAISRQAMNTEAFF.